This T cell receptor (beta chain) was identified during a study of type 1 regulatory T cells. The wider study: T-allo10 is an in vitro-generated, Tr1-enriched CD4 T cell product specific for alloantigen.

TCRdb called the reads again in MiXCR, with one record for every CDR3 protein. The sample lists about 42,000 distinct CDR3 sequences, less than 15% seen once, with around 8% in the top ten. Germline V gives CDR1 DFQATT, CDR2 SNEGSKA (reference sequence). V was clipped by 0 bases and J by 5 bases; unmatched bases: 6. The CDR3 consists of 15 residues. General study findings and limits: Compared with non-Tr1 cells, Tr1 cells showed a narrower TCR repertoire.

This clonotype was observed a handful of times. The target antigen is unknown. Sequenced: cultured non-Tr1 T cells, either the whole culture or a sorted T cell fraction (not recorded which). This TCR was sampled from a human donor in good health. The V and J genes are TRBV20-1 and TRBJ2-3; 9 bases are a match to TRBD2. This CDR3 is CSARDLGGRGDTQYF. In nucleotides, the CDR3 is TGCAGTGCTAGAGATCTCGGCGGGAGGGGAGATACGCAGTATTTT.